What follows are 9 T cell receptor beta chains derived from one specimen sequenced in a study of STAT5B mutations in CD4+ large granular lymphocyte leukemia. Profiling relied on immunoSEQ multiplex PCR, and the TCRdb table lists in-frame clones only, not all of them. The data show approximately 27,000 clones, around 81% seen once. The sequenced material came from CD4+ T cells from blood buffy coats. All receptors derive from a human donor in good health.

The chain couples TRBV19 to TRBJ1-2, with D unresolved. V was clipped by 5 bases and J by 0 bases, with 10 bases between them. Germline assignment: CDR1 LNHDA and CDR2 SQIVND (reference sequence). The CDR3 contains 14 residues. This CDR3 reads CASSEGGANYGYTF. Written as DNA, the CDR3 is TGTGCCAGTAGTGAAGGCGGCGCTAACTATGGCTACACCTTC.

The chain recombines TRBV27 with TRBJ2-5; D gene ambiguous. Trimming left V 6 bases short and J 5 bases short, with 10 bases between. Germline values: CDR1 MNHEY, CDR2 SMNVEV (reference sequence). This CDR3 comprises 12 residues. CDR3 DNA: TGTGCCAGCAGCCCCGCTGGGGAGACCCAGTACTTC. Residues: CASSPAGETQYF.

The rearrangement joins TRBV7-9 to TRBJ2-1; the D is unclear. V was clipped by 5 bases and J by 5 bases, with 10 bases between them. The CDR3 spans 13 residues. The germline CDR1 and CDR2 sequences are SEHNR and FQNEAQ (reference sequence). CDR3 sequence (DNA): TGTGCCAGCAGCCGCTCTGTGAACAATGAGCAGTTCTTC. The encoded protein is CASSRSVNNEQFF.

J is TRBJ1-5 and V is TRBV19; no definite D call. CDR3 size: 17 residues. The V gene's germline CDR1 is LNHDA and CDR2 SQIVND (reference sequence). Deletions cut 2 bases from V and 3 bases from J, with 17 bases between. DNA for the CDR3: TGTGCCAGTAGTATATGGGGTAGGGTGGCGGTCAATCAGCCCCAGCATTTT. Translating gives CASSIWGRVAVNQPQHF.

The chain couples TRBV25-1 to TRBJ1-3; no definite D call. V lost 2 bases and J 0 bases, leaving 8 bases between the germline ends. The CDR3 length is 15 residues. Germline CDR1 reads MGHDK; CDR2 reads SYGVNS. The CDR3 spells CASSETAISGNTIYF. The DNA for the CDR3 is TGTGCCAGCAGTGAAACAGCCATCTCTGGAAACACCATATATTTT.

The chain joins TRBV11-1 to TRBJ2-5, with 8 bases fitting TRBD1. The V and J ends lost 1 base and 4 bases, in that order; junction bases with no gene match: 5. Germline lookup yields CDR1 SGHAT and CDR2 FQDESV (reference sequence). The CDR3 has 15 residues. The CDR3 coding sequence is TGTGCCAGCAGCTTAGGGACAGGGAGAATAGAGACCCAGTACTTC. Its protein product is CASSLGTGRIETQYF.

The V and J genes are TRBV5-1 and TRBJ2-2; 7 nucleotides align to TRBD1. The CDR3 consists of 14 residues. Germline V CDR1 and CDR2: SGHRS, YFSETQ. The junction had 4 bases not matched to a gene; V was cut back by 8 bases and J by 0 bases. CDR3 DNA sequence: TGCGCCAGTACCGGGACAGCGAACACCGGGGAGCTGTTTTTT. It specifies CASTGTANTGELFF. The complete variable domain, with remaining parts taken from reference TRBV5-1 and TRBJ2-2, reads KAGVTQTPRYLIKTRGQQVTLSCSPISGHRSVSWYQQTPGQGLQFLFEYFSETQRNKGNFPGRFSGRQFSNSRSEMNVSTLELGDSALYLCASTGTANTGELFFGEGSRLTVL.

This clone was observed a single time. The genes are TRBV4-1 and TRBJ1-2; a possible D gene is TRBD1 (6 bases). Between the trimmed V and J ends, which lost 4 bases and 6 bases, there was a span of 15 bases. This CDR3 has 14 residues. Per germline, CDR1 MGHRA and CDR2 YSYEKL. The CDR3 DNA follows: TGCGCCAGCAGCCCTGTTTTCCAGGGGAATGGCTACACCTTC. Amino acid sequence: CASSPVFQGNGYTF.

The chain uses TRBV5-1 and TRBJ2-5; TRBD2 might be the D (6 bases). The CDR3 runs 15 residues. The V gene's germline CDR1 is SGHRS and CDR2 YFSETQ. Trimming left V 3 bases short and J 5 bases short, with 17 bases between. CDR3 DNA: TGCGCCAGCAGCTGGGGGGAGCTGGGATGGGAGACCCAGTACTTC. Translating it yields CASSWGELGWETQYF.